The 31 T cell receptor beta chains below were found in one sample sequenced in a study of blood T cell repertoires in COVID-19. TCRdb keeps only in-frame clones here, not all; method: immunoSEQ multiplex PCR. The data hold about 230,000 clones, with over 70% observed a single time. Sequencing input: peripheral blood. These receptors were taken from a man aged 40-49 years with acute or convalescent COVID-19.

V is TRBV24-1 and J is TRBJ2-1; the D gene is possibly TRBD2 (5 bases). Trimming removed 4 bases at V and 12 bases at J, with 12 bases between. Germline lookup yields CDR1 KGHDR and CDR2 SFDVKD. The CDR3 totals 12 residues. In DNA, the CDR3 is TGTGCCACCAGTGACAGCGGTGGCAGGCAGTTCTTC. Translating gives CATSDSGGRQFF.

V usage is TRBV12-3 or TRBV12-4 and J usage is TRBJ2-1; tentative D call: TRBD2 (5 bases). V was shortened by 7 bases and J by 15 bases, with 22 bases between the two germline ends. The CDR3 totals 13 residues. In DNA, the CDR3 is TGTGCCAGCATCCTCGAGATGGCGGGTCCGATGTTCTTC. Amino acid sequence: CASILEMAGPMFF.

The chain couples TRBV6-2 or TRBV6-3 to TRBJ2-7; tentatively, D is TRBD2 (6 bases). Trimming took 2 bases from V and 5 from J, leaving 13 bases between them. This CDR3 has 14 amino acids. Germline assignment: CDR1 MNHEY and CDR2 SVGEGT. CDR3 DNA: TGTGCCAGCAGTTACAGGGGAGGCCTCCACGAGCAGTACTTC. Translated, it gives CASSYRGGLHEQYF.

CDR3 coding DNA: TGCAGCGTTGATCCTAGCGGGGGGACAGATACGCAGTATTTT. Translation gives CSVDPSGGTDTQYF. This sequence joins TRBV29-1 and TRBJ2-3; 11 bases fit TRBD2. CDR3 length: 14 residues. Germline values: CDR1 SQVTM, CDR2 ANQGSEA. V trimming: 3 bases; J trimming: 3 bases; junction bases outside the gene matches: 2.

J is TRBJ1-5 and V is TRBV6-2 or TRBV6-3; D is unresolved. CDR1 and CDR2 from the germline V gene are MNHEY and SVGEGT. This CDR3 is 17 amino acids long. The V gene lost 2 bases and the J gene lost 8 bases, with 22 bases spanning the gap. CDR3 sequence: CASSYPLEGDIGEPQHF. The CDR3 DNA sequence: TGTGCCAGCAGTTACCCCCTCGAGGGTGATATCGGGGAGCCCCAGCATTTT.

V usage is TRBV4-3 and J usage is TRBJ2-1; 10 nucleotides line up with TRBD1. Germline CDR1 is LGHNA and CDR2 is YSLEER. The ends lost 1 base at V and 5 bases at J; junction bases unmatched: 2. The CDR3 has 15 residues. DNA for the CDR3: TGCGCCAGCAGCCAAGGACAGGGGGCCCACAATGAGCAGTTCTTC. Translation gives CASSQGQGAHNEQFF.

V is TRBV10-1 and J is TRBJ2-7; 8 bases line up with TRBD2. Germline CDR1 and CDR2: WNHNN and SYGVQD (reference sequence). The CDR3 spans 16 residues. The J segment lost 2 bases and the V segment lost 3 bases, leaving 9 bases of the junction unmatched. The CDR3 protein is CASSDYGTRVPYEQYF. CDR3 in DNA: TGCGCCAGCAGTGATTACGGGACTAGAGTGCCCTACGAGCAGTACTTC.

This chain joins TRBV10-3 and TRBJ1-2; D ambiguous. This CDR3 region has 15 residues. CDR1 is ENHRY and CDR2 is SYGVKD in the germline V gene. V gave up 10 bases and J gave up 4 bases, with 22 bases separating them. The CDR3 DNA is TGTGCCAGCCAGGCCGGTGTCGGGGAGGGCTATGGCTACACCTTC. It encodes CASQAGVGEGYGYTF.

The chain combines TRBV6-2 or TRBV6-3 with TRBJ2-1; perhaps TRBD2 as D (6 bases). Germline lookup yields CDR1 MNHEY and CDR2 SVGEGT. With 4 bases removed from V and 8 bases from J, the gap between germline ends came to 18 bases. This CDR3 spans 15 amino acids. CDR3 DNA sequence: TGTGCCAGCAGTTTATCGACTAGAGCCGGCGATGAGCAGTTCTTC. Protein: CASSLSTRAGDEQFF.

V and J are TRBV4-1 and TRBJ2-3; TRBD2 is a possible D gene (5 bases). The CDR3 runs to 16 residues. Germline V CDR1 and CDR2: MGHRA, YSYEKL. V lost 4 bases and J 2 bases, leaving 16 bases between the germline ends. The CDR3 DNA follows: TGCGCCAGCAGCCCCGGGGAACGACGATTCACAGATACGCAGTATTTT. It codes for CASSPGERRFTDTQYF.

The V call is TRBV6-5, the J call TRBJ2-1; 14 bases line up with TRBD2. The length of the CDR3 is 15 residues. V was pared by 5 bases and J by 9 bases, with 6 bases of the junction left unmatched. The germline V gene has CDR1 MNHEY and CDR2 SVGAGI. The CDR3 DNA is TGTGCCAGCAGTACATGGACTAGCGGGAGGACTGAGCAGTTCTTC. As protein: CASSTWTSGRTEQFF.

The chain joins TRBV29-1 to TRBJ1-3; TRBD1 agrees at 10 bases. The CDR3 is 14 amino acids. In germline, CDR1 is SQVTM, CDR2 ANQGSEA. V trimming: 5 bases; J trimming: 3 bases; junction bases outside the gene matches: 4. CDR3 residues: CSVTTGGFGNTIYF. CDR3 nucleotide sequence: TGCAGCGTTACGACAGGGGGCTTTGGAAACACCATATATTTT.

This chain links TRBV3-1 (or the pseudogene TRBV3-2) with TRBJ2-7; 7 nucleotides match TRBD2. The CDR3 has 12 amino acids. The germline gives CDR1 LGHDT, CDR2 YNNKEL (reference sequence). V was pared by 1 base and J by 7 bases, with 1 base of the junction left unmatched. The CDR3, as DNA: TGTGCCAGCAGCCAAGTGCGGGAGGAGCAGTACTTC. Residues: CASSQVREEQYF.

The V and J genes are TRBV10-3 and TRBJ1-2; 10 bases map to TRBD1. The CDR3 spans 15 residues. From germline, CDR1 is ENHRY and CDR2 SYGVKD. The V and J ends lost 3 bases and 8 bases, in that order; junction bases with no gene match: 9. Written as DNA, the CDR3 is TGTGCCATCAGTGATGGCACCGGGACAGGGGCCGGCTACACCTTC. It codes for CAISDGTGTGAGYTF.

The chain recombines TRBV7-2 with TRBJ1-6; no clear D. Trimming left V 4 bases short and J 4 bases short, with 8 bases between. Germline CDR1 and CDR2: SGHTA and FQGNSA. CDR3 length: 14 residues. CDR3 in amino acids: CASSSTDYNSPLHF. The DNA of the CDR3 is TGTGCCAGCAGCTCCACAGATTATAATTCACCCCTCCACTTT.

V gene TRBV19 combines with J gene TRBJ1-1, with 7 nucleotides matching TRBD1. J lost 11 bases, V lost 4 bases, and 10 bases had no gene match. Germline V CDR1 and CDR2: LNHDA, SQIVND (reference sequence). CDR3 length: 13 amino acids. The CDR3: CASSTEGALAAFF. CDR3 coding DNA: TGTGCCAGTAGTACCGAGGGGGCGCTTGCCGCTTTCTTT.

V usage is TRBV28 and J usage is TRBJ2-5; 10 nucleotides match TRBD2. Germline values: CDR1 MDHEN, CDR2 SYDVKM. This CDR3 is 11 amino acids long. V shed 8 bases and J 12 bases; nucleotides not matched to a gene: 6. CDR3 amino acids: CASGKLAGEYF. DNA for the CDR3: TGTGCCAGCGGGAAGCTAGCGGGAGAGTACTTC.

This chain uses TRBV7-3 with TRBJ2-1; 10 positions match TRBD2. The CDR3 spans 16 residues. The germline gives CDR1 SGHTA, CDR2 FQGTGA. Unmatched junction bases numbered 10, after V lost 4 bases and J lost 7 bases. The CDR3 region is CASSSASGREGNEQFF. For the CDR3, the DNA is TGTGCCAGCAGCTCCGCTAGCGGGAGAGAAGGGAATGAGCAGTTCTTC. Combining the CDR3 with reference TRBV7-3 and TRBJ2-1 gives the whole variable domain GAGVSQTPSNKVTEKGKYVELRCDPISGHTALYWYRQSLGQGPEFLIYFQGTGAADDSGLPNDRFFAVRPEGSVSTLKIQRTERGDSAVYLCASSSASGREGNEQFFGPGTRLTVL.

The chain couples TRBV18 to TRBJ2-1; possibly TRBD2 for D (6 bases). The V end was cut by 3 bases, the J end by 7 bases, with 13 bases between. Germline V gene lookup returns CDR1 KGHSH and CDR2 LQKENI. This CDR3 has 14 amino acids. The CDR3 DNA follows: TGTGCCAGCTCACCGGTCGGGGGTGGTAATGAGCAGTTCTTC. It is translated as CASSPVGGGNEQFF.

A few counts support this clone. The gene calls are TRBV19 and TRBJ2-1; tentative D call: TRBD2 (7 bases). CDR3 length equals 13 residues. From germline, CDR1 is LNHDA and CDR2 SQIVND (reference sequence). With 3 bases removed from V and 9 bases from J, the gap between germline ends came to 12 bases. The chain's CDR3 is CASSISRGGEQFF. CDR3 in DNA: TGTGCCAGTAGTATCTCGAGGGGGGGTGAGCAGTTCTTC.

The gene calls are TRBV6-2 or TRBV6-3 and TRBJ2-1; TRBD2 aligns across 9 bases. CDR3 length: 18 amino acids. In germline, CDR1 is MNHEY, CDR2 SVGEGT. V was clipped by 3 bases and J by 6 bases; unmatched bases: 15. This chain's CDR3 is CASSYDTGLHSGGNEQFF. DNA for the CDR3: TGTGCCAGCAGTTATGACACCGGACTTCATAGCGGGGGCAATGAGCAGTTCTTC.

The chain links TRBV28 to TRBJ1-1; TRBD1 might be the D (5 bases). Germline V gives CDR1 MDHEN, CDR2 SYDVKM. Trimming shortened V by 7 bases and J by 9 bases, and 21 bases separated the two germline ends. This CDR3 spans 14 amino acids. The CDR3 sequence is CASTLTREASQAFF. CDR3 sequence (DNA): TGTGCCAGCACTCTAACCAGGGAAGCATCCCAAGCTTTCTTT.

V and J are TRBV14 and TRBJ1-6; 7 nucleotides agree with TRBD1. J lost 7 bases, V lost 4 bases, and 10 bases had no gene match. Germline V gives CDR1 SGHDN, CDR2 FVKESK. The CDR3 loop spans 16 amino acids. In DNA, the CDR3 is TGTGCCAGCAGCCGCGAGCCGGGACAGAAAAATTCACCCCTCCACTTT. Translated, it gives CASSREPGQKNSPLHF.

The chain couples TRBV5-1 to TRBJ2-3, with 7 bases identical to TRBD1. Germline CDR1 reads SGHRS; CDR2 reads YFSETQ. Trimming cost V 5 bases and J 6 bases; bases outside gene matches: 9. This CDR3 has 14 residues. CDR3 sequence reads: CASSIGQAADTQYF. DNA of the CDR3: TGCGCCAGCAGTATAGGACAGGCAGCTGATACGCAGTATTTT.

The chain carries TRBV6-5 and TRBJ1-2, with D tentatively TRBD1 (5 bases). V was cut by 6 bases and J by 3 bases, with 14 bases left in between. CDR3 length: 14 amino acids. Germline assignment: CDR1 MNHEY and CDR2 SVGAGI. CDR3 sequence: CASRTPGGDYGYTF. The CDR3 region has the DNA TGTGCCAGCAGGACACCCGGGGGGGACTATGGCTACACCTTC.

This sequence joins TRBV4-1 and TRBJ2-3; D is possibly TRBD2 (6 bases). Trimming stripped 5 bases from V and 6 bases from J, with 24 bases between. CDR3 length: 17 residues. Germline V gene lookup returns CDR1 MGHRA and CDR2 YSYEKL. DNA of the CDR3: TGCGCCAGCAGCTTCACTAACAGTGGTGGGGGGTATGATACGCAGTATTTT. It encodes CASSFTNSGGGYDTQYF.

The rearrangement uses TRBV6-1 and TRBJ2-7; 8 bases are shared with TRBD1. The ends lost 1 base at V and 2 bases at J; junction bases unmatched: 7. The germline CDR1 and CDR2 sequences are MNHNS and SASEGT. The CDR3 runs to 16 residues. CDR3 DNA sequence: TGTGCCAGCAGTGAAGTTATAGGACAGGGACCCTACGAGCAGTACTTC. Translated: CASSEVIGQGPYEQYF.

The chain joins TRBV6-4 to TRBJ2-2; 7 bases agree with TRBD2. The CDR3 is made up of 14 amino acids. With 5 bases clipped from V and 5 bases from J, the junction kept 5 bases outside the gene matches. CDR1 is MRHNA and CDR2 is SNTAGT in the germline V gene. The CDR3 sequence: CASSLSGETGELFF. The CDR3 coding sequence is TGTGCCAGCAGTTTAAGCGGGGAAACCGGGGAGCTGTTTTTT.

This chain joins TRBV19 and TRBJ2-7, with 9 bases aligning to TRBD2. V shed 0 bases, J shed 3 bases, and the junction held 0 bases outside the gene matches. This CDR3 region has 14 residues. Looked up from germline, CDR1 is LNHDA and CDR2 is SQIVND (reference sequence). CDR3 in amino acids: CASSIDSGSYEQYF. The CDR3, as DNA: TGTGCCAGTAGTATAGATAGCGGGAGCTACGAGCAGTACTTC.

The rearrangement links TRBV5-1 to TRBJ2-7; possibly TRBD2 for D (6 bases). Between the trimmed V and J ends, which lost 0 bases and 6 bases, there was a span of 19 bases. CDR1 SGHRS and CDR2 YFSETQ come from the germline V gene. The CDR3 contains 16 residues. CDR3 in DNA: TGCGCCAGCAGCTTGGCATTAGAGCGGAGGGGCAGCGAGCAGTACTTC. Amino acids: CASSLALERRGSEQYF.

This chain links TRBV18 with TRBJ1-2, with TRBD1 matching 8 bases. Germline V gene sequence: CDR1 KGHSH, CDR2 LQKENI. The CDR3 covers 15 residues. V shed 0 bases and J 7 bases; nucleotides not matched to a gene: 7. This CDR3 is CASSPPGTGGFGYTF. CDR3 nucleotide sequence: TGTGCCAGCTCACCACCTGGGACAGGAGGTTTTGGCTACACCTTC. Full variable domain (missing parts from reference TRBV18 and TRBJ1-2): NAGVMQNPRHLVRRRGQEARLRCSPMKGHSHVYWYRQLPEEGLKFMVYLQKENIIDESGMPKERFSAEFPKEGPSILRIQQVVRGDSAAYFCASSPPGTGGFGYTFGSGTRLTVV.